Following are 27 T cell receptor beta chains from one sample sequenced in a study of blood T cell repertoires in COVID-19. Produced via immunoSEQ multiplex PCR; TCRdb's table is partial and in-frame only. The data hold roughly 400,000 clones, with about 90% observed a single time. The sequenced sample was PBMCs or T cells enriched from blood (not recorded which). The receptors were sampled from a woman under 40 who had recovered from COVID-19.

This chain joins TRBV5-1 and TRBJ2-3, with 13 bases identical to TRBD2. In germline, CDR1 is SGHRS, CDR2 YFSETQ. The CDR3 is made up of 16 amino acids. J gave up 4 bases and V 4 bases, and 6 bases lay outside the gene matches. Here the CDR3 DNA reads TGCGCCAGCAGCACGACTAGCGGGAGGCTCGCAGATACGCAGTATTTT. It encodes CASSTTSGRLADTQYF.

Only a few counts were recorded for this clone. The chain combines TRBV5-6 with TRBJ1-1; D not certain. Germline CDR1 SGHDT, CDR2 YYEEEE. CDR3 length: 12 residues. Trimming pared 1 base from V and 6 bases from J, leaving 7 bases between. The CDR3 DNA follows: TGTGCCAGCAGCTTGATGGCAGCTGAAGCTTTCTTT. Encoded protein: CASSLMAAEAFF.

This chain connects TRBV25-1 to TRBJ1-2, with 9 positions matching TRBD1. This CDR3 is built from 15 residues. CDR1 and CDR2 (germline): MGHDK, SYGVNS. Losses at the gene ends were 1 base for V and 2 bases for J; bases not matched to a gene: 2. CDR3 sequence (DNA): TGTGCCAGCAGTGAATGGGGACAGGGAAACTATGGCTACACCTTC. Its translation is CASSEWGQGNYGYTF.

The DNA of the CDR3 is TGTGCCAGCAGCGCGCTGGACAGGGACTATGGCTACACCTTC. Protein sequence: CASSALDRDYGYTF. The genes are TRBV2 and TRBJ1-2; 8 positions match TRBD1. Germline V gene data show CDR1 as SNHLY and CDR2 as FYNNEI. The CDR3 runs to 14 residues. V lost 6 bases, J lost 3 bases, and 6 bases stayed unmatched.

The rearrangement joins TRBV5-4 to TRBJ2-5; tentative D call: TRBD1 (5 bases). Deletions cut 0 bases from V and 7 bases from J, with 10 bases between. The germline gives CDR1 SGHNT, CDR2 YYREEE (reference sequence). This CDR3 has 13 residues. DNA for the CDR3: TGTGCCAGCAGCTTGGTAGGGGCACCGACCCAGTACTTC. Protein product: CASSLVGAPTQYF.

CDR3 protein: CASSEWGGTLYEQYF. The DNA for the CDR3 is TGTGCCAGCAGTGAATGGGGGGGAACTCTCTACGAGCAGTACTTC. J is TRBJ2-7 and V is TRBV6-1, with 7 bases identical to TRBD2. Trimming at V came to 2 bases and at J to 3 bases, leaving 7 bases not matched to a gene. The CDR3 has 15 residues. CDR1 and CDR2 from the germline V gene are MNHNS and SASEGT.

The V gene is TRBV20-1, the J gene TRBJ1-2, with unresolved D. From germline, CDR1 is DFQATT and CDR2 SNEGSKA (reference sequence). The CDR3 is 11 residues long. V dropped 2 bases and J dropped 3 bases, with 4 bases sitting between them. This chain's CDR3 is CSARKHYGYTF. The CDR3 DNA reads TGCAGTGCTAGAAAGCACTATGGCTACACCTTC.

The chain is built from TRBV6-2 or TRBV6-3 and TRBJ2-1; 7 nucleotides line up with TRBD2. After removal of 2 bases from V and 3 bases from J, the junction contained 4 bases not matched to a gene. The CDR3 covers 15 residues. Germline assignment: CDR1 MNHEY and CDR2 SVGEGT. CDR3 coding DNA: TGTGCCAGCAGTTACGCCAGCGGGATCTACAATGAGCAGTTCTTC. As protein: CASSYASGIYNEQFF.

This clone was detected a few times. V is TRBV28 and J is TRBJ2-7, with 10 bases lining up with TRBD1. The CDR3 spans 15 residues. Germline-derived CDR1 and CDR2 are MDHEN and SYDVKM. The ends lost 6 bases at V and 2 bases at J; junction bases unmatched: 7. The CDR3 loop reads CASSPPGQGTYEQYF. The CDR3 DNA follows: TGTGCCAGCAGCCCTCCGGGACAGGGGACCTACGAGCAGTACTTC.

V usage is TRBV7-8 and J usage is TRBJ2-1; 8 nucleotides line up with TRBD2. Per germline, CDR1 SGHVS and CDR2 FQNEAQ. V gave up 5 bases and J gave up 6 bases; unmatched junction bases: 6. This CDR3 contains 14 residues. In nucleotides, the CDR3 is TGTGCCAGCAGCCCTCCCGGGAGGGTCAATGAGCAGTTCTTC. Amino acid sequence: CASSPPGRVNEQFF.

The V call is TRBV14, the J call TRBJ1-6; a possible D gene is TRBD1 (5 bases). The V gene lost 10 bases and the J gene lost 11 bases, with 24 bases spanning the gap. CDR1 is SGHDN and CDR2 is FVKESK in the germline V gene. The CDR3 spans 15 residues. The CDR3 sequence: CATSLRGTYGAPLHF. CDR3 DNA: TGTGCCACAAGCTTGCGGGGGACGTATGGAGCACCCCTCCACTTT.

Only one count was recorded for this clone. This sequence joins TRBV28 and TRBJ1-5, with D maybe TRBD1 (5 bases). Germline assignment: CDR1 MDHEN and CDR2 SYDVKM. The CDR3 extends over 14 amino acids. The ends were cut back, 6 bases at V and 0 bases at J, with 9 bases in the middle. This CDR3 is CASRGQYSNQPQHF. CDR3 in DNA: TGTGCCAGCAGGGGGCAATATAGCAATCAGCCCCAGCATTTT.

This chain uses TRBV25-1 with TRBJ1-6, with D perhaps matching TRBD1 (5 bases). V was shortened by 2 bases and J by 10 bases, with 12 bases between the two germline ends. From germline, CDR1 is MGHDK and CDR2 SYGVNS. CDR3 length: 14 amino acids. The DNA for the CDR3 is TGTGCCAGCAGTGAACAGGGTGGTAGGTCACCCCTCCACTTT. Protein sequence: CASSEQGGRSPLHF. The whole variable domain, filled in from reference TRBV25-1 and TRBJ1-6, reads EADIYQTPRYLVIGTGKKITLECSQTMGHDKMYWYQQDPGMELHLIHYSYGVNSTEKGDLSSESTVSRIRTEHFPLTLESARPSHTSQYLCASSEQGGRSPLHFGNGTRLTVT.

The V gene is TRBV7-3, the J gene TRBJ2-1, with 8 bases lining up with TRBD2. Germline CDR1 and CDR2: SGHTA and FQGTGA. V was clipped by 4 bases and J by 2 bases; unmatched bases: 4. The CDR3 sequence is 15 residues long. The CDR3 region is CASSSSGLAYNEQFF. The CDR3 coding sequence is TGTGCCAGCAGCTCCTCGGGACTAGCCTACAATGAGCAGTTCTTC.

The chain uses TRBV20-1 and TRBJ2-7; possibly TRBD2 for D (6 bases). Trimming took off 6 bases at V and 4 bases at J, with 10 bases between the two ends. The CDR3 runs to 11 residues. The germline V gene has CDR1 DFQATT and CDR2 SNEGSKA (reference sequence). The CDR3 DNA sequence: TGCAGTGCGTACAGCGGGTACGAGCAGTACTTC. Protein: CSAYSGYEQYF.

The CDR3 region is CASKEGSNTGELFF. In nucleotides, the CDR3 is TGTGCCTCCAAAGAGGGCAGCAACACCGGGGAGCTGTTTTTT. The chain uses TRBV6-5 and TRBJ2-2, with D perhaps matching TRBD2 (5 bases). The CDR3 sequence is 14 residues long. V was trimmed by 11 bases and J by 2 bases, leaving 15 bases between them. In germline, CDR1 is MNHEY, CDR2 SVGAGI.

The chain's CDR3 is CASSPRDTTDTQYF. DNA for the CDR3: TGTGCCAGCAGCCCACGTGACACCACAGATACGCAGTATTTT. The chain couples TRBV7-6 to TRBJ2-3; D is ambiguous. Germline CDR1 and CDR2: SGHVS and FNYEAQ. Trimming took 5 bases from V and 2 from J, leaving 11 bases between them. The CDR3 length is 14 residues.

The chain recombines TRBV30 with TRBJ1-5; no clear D. The CDR3 contains 13 residues. The V end lost 1 base, the J end lost 4 bases, and 8 bases lay between the germline ends. Germline values: CDR1 GTSNPN, CDR2 SVGIG (reference sequence). The CDR3 protein is CAWSAGVNQPQHF. In DNA, the CDR3 is TGTGCCTGGAGTGCGGGAGTAAATCAGCCCCAGCATTTT. The whole variable domain, filled in from reference TRBV30 and TRBJ1-5, reads SQTIHQWPATLVQPVGSPLSLECTVEGTSNPNLYWYRQAAGRGLQLLFYSVGIGQISSEVPQNLSASRPQDRQFILSSKKLLLSDSGFYLCAWSAGVNQPQHFGDGTRLSIL.

This clone was recorded once. V usage is TRBV10-3 and J usage is TRBJ2-2; 10 positions match TRBD1. CDR1 is ENHRY, CDR2 SYGVKD, per germline. V lost 6 bases to trimming and J lost 6 bases; unmatched junction nucleotides: 7. The CDR3 extends over 15 amino acids. CDR3 amino acids: CAIRPTGGPSGELFF. The CDR3 DNA is TGTGCCATCAGGCCGACAGGGGGCCCCTCCGGGGAGCTGTTTTTT.

This chain uses TRBV28 with TRBJ2-1; 8 bases line up with TRBD2. The CDR3 extends over 15 amino acids. CDR1 MDHEN and CDR2 SYDVKM come from the germline V gene. The junction had 7 bases not matched to a gene; V was cut back by 6 bases and J by 3 bases. The CDR3 protein is CASRKRELDYNEQFF. In nucleotides, the CDR3 is TGTGCCAGCAGAAAGCGGGAGCTGGACTACAATGAGCAGTTCTTC.

The chain recombines TRBV15 with TRBJ1-4; no firm D call. V was clipped by 1 base and J by 5 bases, with 2 bases between them. Germline lookup yields CDR1 LNHNV and CDR2 YYDKDF (reference sequence). CDR3 length: 12 residues. The CDR3 loop reads CATSRVNEKLFF. DNA for the CDR3: TGTGCCACCAGCAGAGTAAATGAAAAACTGTTTTTT.

This chain joins TRBV9 and TRBJ2-5, with D maybe TRBD1 (7 bases). The CDR3 totals 15 residues. The ends were cut back, 3 bases at V and 1 base at J, with 13 bases in the middle. Per the germline V gene, CDR1 is SGDLS and CDR2 is YYNGEE. DNA of the CDR3: TGTGCCAGCAGCGCAGGGGGGCCAGCCCAAGAGACCCAGTACTTC. It encodes CASSAGGPAQETQYF.

This clone was recorded once. V gene TRBV7-9 combines with J gene TRBJ2-7; 10 bases agree with TRBD1. Germline values: CDR1 SEHNR, CDR2 FQNEAQ (reference sequence). V lost 6 bases, J lost 4 bases, and 18 bases stayed unmatched. The CDR3 runs 18 residues. CDR3 region: CASRARDRGSGGPYEQYF. CDR3 nucleotides: TGTGCCAGCAGGGCCCGGGACAGGGGCTCAGGGGGACCTTACGAGCAGTACTTC.

This sequence joins TRBV6-6 and TRBJ1-2; 10 bases are shared with TRBD1. The germline CDR1 and CDR2 sequences are MNHNY and SVGAGI (reference sequence). There are 15 residues in the CDR3. J gave up 8 bases and V 0 bases, and 6 bases lay outside the gene matches. The CDR3 region has the DNA TGTGCCAGCAGTTACTCCCGACAGGGGGCGGAGGGCTACACCTTC. Translation: CASSYSRQGAEGYTF.

This clone has a single count. V and J are TRBV7-2 and TRBJ1-1; 8 bases match TRBD1. This CDR3 comprises 14 residues. Germline V lookup: CDR1 SGHTA, CDR2 FQGNSA. The J segment lost 4 bases and the V segment lost 5 bases, leaving 6 bases of the junction unmatched. CDR3 in DNA: TGTGCCAGCAGCCACGACAGGGGAAGCACTGAAGCTTTCTTT. Translating gives CASSHDRGSTEAFF.

This rearrangement joins TRBV19 to TRBJ1-1; D possibly corresponds to TRBD1 (5 bases). V shed 6 bases and J shed 7 bases, with 15 bases lying between them. CDR3 size: 13 residues. CDR1 and CDR2 (germline): LNHDA, SQIVND (reference sequence). The chain's CDR3 is CASRATREGEAFF. The CDR3 DNA reads TGTGCCAGTAGGGCGACCAGGGAGGGTGAAGCTTTCTTT.

This chain links TRBV14 with TRBJ1-1; D unresolved. CDR1 is SGHDN and CDR2 is FVKESK in the germline V gene. CDR3 size: 14 residues. Trimming removed 2 bases at V and 4 bases at J, with 11 bases between. The CDR3 here is CASSQNVPGTEAFF. In nucleotides, the CDR3 is TGTGCCAGCAGCCAAAATGTCCCCGGCACTGAAGCTTTCTTT.